Below are 15 T cell receptor beta chains sequenced from a single sample in a study of cytomegalovirus exposure and HLA in healthy donors. PCR amplification relied on 60 Vbeta primers (plus 13 Jbeta primers). Here immunoSEQ multiplex PCR was the method, and the copy in TCRdb shows in-frame clones only, minus some. This table holds some 180,000 clones, around 80% found once. Specimen: PBMCs. Every receptor here comes from a woman aged 30 to 39 in good health and CMV-seropositive.

This clone was counted once. V usage is TRBV4-1 and J usage is TRBJ2-7; weak D call: TRBD2 (6 bases). Looked up from germline, CDR1 is MGHRA and CDR2 is YSYEKL. The V gene lost 0 bases and the J gene lost 5 bases, with 17 bases spanning the gap. This CDR3 is built from 16 residues. CDR3 residues: CASSQERRRGVHEQYF. CDR3 DNA sequence: TGCGCCAGCAGCCAAGAAAGGAGGCGCGGGGTTCACGAGCAGTACTTC.

This chain joins TRBV5-1 and TRBJ2-3; D may be TRBD1 (5 bases). Germline assignment: CDR1 SGHRS and CDR2 YFSETQ. CDR3 length: 15 residues. The V end was cut by 4 bases, the J end by 1 base, with 13 bases between. The CDR3 loop reads CASSLDGARTDTQYF. As DNA, the CDR3 is TGCGCCAGCAGCCTTGATGGGGCTCGCACAGATACGCAGTATTTT.

The chain carries TRBV4-2 and TRBJ1-1, with D possibly matching TRBD1 (6 bases). Germline CDR1 LGHNA, CDR2 YNFKEQ. V gave up 0 bases and J gave up 0 bases, with 14 bases separating them. The CDR3 length is 17 residues. DNA of the CDR3: TGTGCCAGCAGCCAAGAACAACAGGGTGCGATGAACACTGAAGCTTTCTTT. Amino acid sequence: CASSQEQQGAMNTEAFF.

The CDR3 reads CASSLGAPAGELFF. In DNA form, the CDR3 reads TGTGCCAGCAGTTTGGGGGCCCCAGCCGGGGAGCTGTTTTTT. This sequence joins TRBV6-6 and TRBJ2-2, with a tentative D call TRBD1 (6 bases). The CDR3 runs to 14 residues. CDR1 and CDR2 (germline): MNHNY, SVGAGI (reference sequence). V gave up 4 bases and J gave up 6 bases, with 12 bases separating them.

This clone was seen only once. V is TRBV7-2 and J is TRBJ2-7; 10 nucleotides match TRBD1. V shed 5 bases and J 2 bases; nucleotides not matched to a gene: 6. CDR1 is SGHTA and CDR2 is FQGNSA in the germline V gene. The CDR3 has 15 amino acids. This CDR3 reads CASSAGQGSTYEQYF. The CDR3 bases are TGTGCCAGCAGCGCGGGACAGGGGTCAACCTACGAGCAGTACTTC.

This rearrangement joins TRBV7-2 to TRBJ2-1; D is uncertain. The CDR3 extends over 14 amino acids. Germline CDR1 reads SGHTA; CDR2 reads FQGNSA. V was shortened by 2 bases and J by 1 base, with 6 bases between the two germline ends. Here the CDR3 reads CASSLLQSYNEQFF. CDR3 nucleotides: TGTGCCAGCAGCTTACTCCAGTCCTACAATGAGCAGTTCTTC.

The V call is TRBV7-9, the J call TRBJ2-2, with TRBD2 as a possible D gene (5 bases). V gave up 3 bases and J gave up 1 base, with 12 bases separating them. The CDR3 spans 16 residues. Germline V CDR1 and CDR2: SEHNR, FQNEAQ (reference sequence). Here the CDR3 reads CASSFPGGLNTGELFF. CDR3 DNA: TGTGCCAGCAGCTTTCCGGGCGGACTGAACACCGGGGAGCTGTTTTTT.

This clone was observed a single time. The chain joins TRBV2 to TRBJ2-5, with 8 bases lining up with TRBD1. Near its end, the DNA agrees better with TRBJ2-7, so the J call may be wrong. CDR1 SNHLY and CDR2 FYNNEI come from the germline V gene. The CDR3 has 16 amino acids. CDR3 region: CASSESLRQGHYEQYF. CDR3 sequence (DNA): TGTGCCAGCAGTGAGTCGTTGAGACAGGGGCACTACGAGCAGTACTTC.

V gene TRBV11-3 combines with J gene TRBJ2-5, with 9 positions matching TRBD2. Germline CDR1 is SGHNT and CDR2 is YENEEA. With V trimmed by 3 bases and J by 0 bases, 11 bases remained unmatched. CDR3 size: 18 residues. CDR3 in DNA: TGTGCCAGCAGCTTTGGGGGTTGGGCTAGCGGGGACCAAGAGACCCAGTACTTC. Translating it yields CASSFGGWASGDQETQYF.

V usage is TRBV28 and J usage is TRBJ1-3, with 7 bases lining up with TRBD1. J gave up 8 bases and V 6 bases, and 16 bases lay outside the gene matches. Germline V gene lookup returns CDR1 MDHEN and CDR2 SYDVKM. This CDR3 region has 16 residues. The DNA of the CDR3 is TGTGCCAGCAGGCCGACAGGGTTCCCAACGGACGACACCATATATTTT. It encodes CASRPTGFPTDDTIYF.

The chain uses TRBV21-1 and TRBJ2-3; TRBD1, as called in the table, went unchecked against the DNA. TRBV21-1 represents a pseudogene. This CDR3 comprises 19 residues. Here the CDR3 DNA reads TGTGCCAGCAGCAAAGTATATGGCAGGGGTTACTCTAGCACAGATACGCAGTATTTT. It translates to CASSKVYGRGYSSTDTQYF.

This clone was found once. This rearrangement joins TRBV7-9 to TRBJ2-2; D is unresolved. The CDR3 contains 13 residues. Germline V gene data show CDR1 as SEHNR and CDR2 as FQNEAQ (reference sequence). V was cut by 7 bases and J by 5 bases, with 11 bases left in between. The CDR3 DNA reads as TGTGCCAGCATCAAGACTTCTACCGGGGAGCTGTTTTTT. Amino acids: CASIKTSTGELFF.

The rearrangement links TRBV4-2 to TRBJ1-5; D possibly corresponds to TRBD1 (6 bases). The CDR3 runs to 14 residues. Germline V CDR1 and CDR2: LGHNA, YNFKEQ. V lost 8 bases, J lost 1 base, and 12 bases lay in between. The CDR3 sequence is CASALGQSNQPQHF. DNA for the CDR3: TGTGCCAGCGCCCTTGGACAGAGCAATCAGCCCCAGCATTTT.

The chain is built from TRBV4-3 and TRBJ2-3; 12 bases line up with TRBD2. Trimming removed 0 bases from V and 4 bases from J; junction bases left unmatched: 5. The CDR3 is 17 amino acids. Looked up from germline, CDR1 is LGHNA and CDR2 is YSLEER. The DNA for the CDR3 is TGCGCCAGCAGCCAAGATCGGGCTAGCGGGGGGGCAGATACGCAGTATTTT. Translation: CASSQDRASGGADTQYF.

In this sample, this clone turned up a few times. The chain is built from TRBV4-3 and TRBJ2-5, with D uncertain. Germline CDR1 and CDR2: LGHNA and YSLEER. The CDR3 covers 16 residues. V was shortened by 1 base and J by 1 base, with 13 bases between the two germline ends. The CDR3: CASSQGGRWAQETQYF. DNA for the CDR3: TGCGCCAGCAGCCAAGGTGGCAGGTGGGCCCAAGAGACCCAGTACTTC.